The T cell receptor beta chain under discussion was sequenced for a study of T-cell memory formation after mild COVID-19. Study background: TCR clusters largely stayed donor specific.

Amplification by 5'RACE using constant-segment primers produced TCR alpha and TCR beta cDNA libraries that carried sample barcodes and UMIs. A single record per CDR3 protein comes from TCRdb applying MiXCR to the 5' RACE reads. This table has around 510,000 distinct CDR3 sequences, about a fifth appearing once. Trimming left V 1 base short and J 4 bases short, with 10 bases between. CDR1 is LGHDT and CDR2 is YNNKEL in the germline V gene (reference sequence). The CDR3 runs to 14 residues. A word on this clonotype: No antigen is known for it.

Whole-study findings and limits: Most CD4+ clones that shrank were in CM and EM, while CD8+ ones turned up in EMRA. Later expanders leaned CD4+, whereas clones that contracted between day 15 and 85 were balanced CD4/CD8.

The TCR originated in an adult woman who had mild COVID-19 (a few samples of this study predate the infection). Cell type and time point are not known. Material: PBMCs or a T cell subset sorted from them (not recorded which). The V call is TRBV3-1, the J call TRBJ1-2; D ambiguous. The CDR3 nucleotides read TGTGCCAGCAGCCAAGTAGCGGTTACCTATGGCTACACCTTC. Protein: CASSQVAVTYGYTF.